The sequence of this TCR beta chain was determined in a study of blood T cell repertoires in COVID-19. In the authors' methods: The assay estimated nucleated cells by amplifying reference gene primers. Using immunoSEQ multiplex PCR, the repertoire was profiled, and TCRdb retains in-frame clones only, with some absent. The V and J calls and clone size come from that table; D and trimming were worked out from the DNA. The repertoire holds 200,000 to 300,000 clones, with approximately 86% as singletons. CDR1 is SGHRS and CDR2 is YFSETQ in the germline V gene. With V trimmed by 3 bases and J by 4 bases, 1 base remained unmatched. CDR3 length: 15 amino acids.

The receptor was isolated from a man aged 55 to 70 who had recovered from COVID-19. The J gene is TRBJ2-2, the V gene TRBV5-1; 12 bases are a match to TRBD1. The source material was peripheral blood. CDR3 region: CASSSGQGATGELFF. CDR3 bases: TGCGCCAGCAGCTCGGGACAGGGGGCCACCGGGGAGCTGTTTTTT.